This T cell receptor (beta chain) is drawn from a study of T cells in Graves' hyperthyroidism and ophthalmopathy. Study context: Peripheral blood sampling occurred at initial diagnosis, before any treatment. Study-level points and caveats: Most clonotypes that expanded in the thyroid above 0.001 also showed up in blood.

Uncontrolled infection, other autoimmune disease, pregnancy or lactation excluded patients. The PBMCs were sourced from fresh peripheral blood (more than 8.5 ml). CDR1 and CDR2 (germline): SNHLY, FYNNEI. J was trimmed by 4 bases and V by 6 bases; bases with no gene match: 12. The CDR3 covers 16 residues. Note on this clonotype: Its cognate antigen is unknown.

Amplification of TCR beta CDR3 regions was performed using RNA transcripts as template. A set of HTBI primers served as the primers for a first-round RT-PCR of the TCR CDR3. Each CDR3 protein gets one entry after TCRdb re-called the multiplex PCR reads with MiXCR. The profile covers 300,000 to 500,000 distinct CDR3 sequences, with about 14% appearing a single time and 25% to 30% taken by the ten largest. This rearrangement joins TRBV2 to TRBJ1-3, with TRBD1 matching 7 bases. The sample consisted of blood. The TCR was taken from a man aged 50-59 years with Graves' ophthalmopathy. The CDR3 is CASREIRGTSGNTIYF. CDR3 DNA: TGTGCCAGCAGGGAGATCAGGGGGACTTCCGGAAACACCATATATTTT.